This entry is about one T cell receptor (beta chain). The antigen is undetermined. Trimming cost V 2 bases and J 3 bases, with 11 bases left between them. The CDR3 is 14 amino acids. Germline lookup yields CDR1 GTSNPN and CDR2 SVGIG (reference sequence). PCR involved 60 Vbeta and 13 Jbeta primers. Here immunoSEQ multiplex PCR was the method, and the copy in TCRdb shows in-frame clones only, minus some. The sample shows about 230,000 clones, more than 75% of them seen only once. The sample originates from a study of cytomegalovirus exposure and HLA in healthy donors. Study-level points and caveats: Associated with HLA alleles at 0.05 false discovery rate in a later analysis were approximately 17,000 TCR beta sequences. Cytomegalovirus association was listed for 170 or so TCR beta chains. TRBV6-2, TRBV6-3 and some other V segments were excluded as indistinguishable.

The V call is TRBV30, the J call TRBJ1-3, with a weak D call TRBD1 (5 bases). This clonotype was sampled from a girl aged 2 to 9 in good health and CMV-seronegative. Input material: PBMCs. The CDR3 sequence: CAWSKGKVGNTIYF. The CDR3 bases are TGTGCCTGGAGTAAGGGGAAAGTTGGAAACACCATATATTTT.